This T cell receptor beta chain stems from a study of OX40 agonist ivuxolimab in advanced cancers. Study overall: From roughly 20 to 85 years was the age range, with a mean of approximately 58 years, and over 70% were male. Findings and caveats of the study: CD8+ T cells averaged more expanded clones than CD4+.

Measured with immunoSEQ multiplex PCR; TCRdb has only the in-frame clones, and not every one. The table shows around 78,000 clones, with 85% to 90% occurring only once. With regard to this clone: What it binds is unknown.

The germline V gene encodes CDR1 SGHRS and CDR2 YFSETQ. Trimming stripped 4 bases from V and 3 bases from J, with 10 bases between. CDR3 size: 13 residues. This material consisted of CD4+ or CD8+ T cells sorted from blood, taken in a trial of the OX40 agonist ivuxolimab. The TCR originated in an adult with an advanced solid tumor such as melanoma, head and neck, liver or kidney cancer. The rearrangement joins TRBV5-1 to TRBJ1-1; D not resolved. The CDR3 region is CASSPIGYTEAFF. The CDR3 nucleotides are TGCGCCAGCAGCCCTATTGGATACACTGAAGCTTTCTTT.